A selection of T cell receptor beta chains follows, all from one sample in a study of blood T cells in healthy people across ages. TCRdb reprocessed the 5' RACE reads via MiXCR and lists one record per CDR3 protein. The table shows around 970,000 distinct CDR3 sequences, with around 54% occurring only once. Sequenced sample: blood. The origin of the receptors is a woman aged 55 to 70 in good health. Both conserved end residues are part of each CDR3. The order of the fields is clone size, D gene, V gene, CDR3 length, J gene, CDR3 DNA, CDR3 protein. The D gene is left open where the match is weak. Clone size is not always given. Where it is, it says once, few, many or a class for expanded clones.

-	-	TRBV24-1	14	TRBJ2-3	TGTGCCACCAAAGACAGGCTCAACACAGATACGCAGTATTTT	CATKDRLNTDTQYF
few	TRBD2	TRBV7-8	15	TRBJ2-1	TGTGCCAGCAGCTTAGCGGTAGCGGGAGCTAATGAGCAGTTCTTC	CASSLAVAGANEQFF
-	-	TRBV15	14	TRBJ2-3	TGTGCCACCAGCAGCTTAGAAGGGACAGATACGCAGTATTTT	CATSSLEGTDTQYF
-	TRBD2	TRBV7-9	14	TRBJ2-7	TGTGCCAGCAGGCTACTAGCGGAGGCCTACGAGCAGTACTTC	CASRLLAEAYEQYF
few	-	TRBV12-3/TRBV12-4	16	TRBJ2-4	TGTGCCAGCAGAAGACATGGGACTTACCCCCTGGGGGAGCAGTACTTC	CASRRHGTYPLGEQYF
-	-	TRBV27	15	TRBJ2-3	TGTGCCAGCAGTTCTCTAGGGGCTGGGGCAGATACGCAGTATTTT	CASSSLGAGADTQYF
-	-	TRBV9	13	TRBJ2-6	TGTGCCAGCAGTGGGGACAAGGAGGGCGTCCTGACTTTC	CASSGDKEGVLTF
few	-	TRBV9	14	TRBJ2-2	TGTGCCAGCAGCAAAAAAGTATACACCGGGGAGCTGTTTTTT	CASSKKVYTGELFF
-	-	TRBV4-1	16	TRBJ1-1	TGCGCCAGCAGCCTGTCCCCCAGGGCGAGGGGGACTGAAGCTTTCTTT	CASSLSPRARGTEAFF
-	-	TRBV29-1	11	TRBJ2-5	TGCAGCGTCATCCCCCAAGAGACCCAGTACTTC	CSVIPQETQYF
-	-	TRBV20-1	12	TRBJ2-7	TGCAGTGCTAGTGAGACTAGTTACGAGCAGTACTTC	CSASETSYEQYF
-	-	TRBV30	13	TRBJ2-3	TGTGCCTGGAGTGTAGGCTCTCTTCACCCGCAGTATTTT	CAWSVGSLHPQYF
-	TRBD2	TRBV6-1	16	TRBJ2-7	TGTGCCAGCACTATTACGAGCGGGAGTGGTAGCTACGAGCAGTACTTC	CASTITSGSGSYEQYF
-	TRBD1	TRBV20-1	13	TRBJ2-7	TGCAGTGCTAGAGAAGGACAGGCTTACGAGCAGTACTTC	CSAREGQAYEQYF
-	TRBD1	TRBV27	17	TRBJ2-6	TGTGCCAGCAGTTTGACAGGGTGGGACTCTGGGGCCAACGTCCTGACTTTC	CASSLTGWDSGANVLTF
-	-	TRBV20-1	13	TRBJ2-5	TGCAGTGCTTCTATTGGACAACAAGAGACCCAGTACTTC	CSASIGQQETQYF
-	-	TRBV12-3/TRBV12-4	12	TRBJ2-3	TGTGCCAGCACCCACGGGGCCGATACGCAGTATTTT	CASTHGADTQYF
-	TRBD2	TRBV12-3/TRBV12-4	14	TRBJ2-3	TGTGCCAGCAGTTGGGCGGGAGGGTCAGATACGCAGTATTTT	CASSWAGGSDTQYF
-	-	TRBV3-1	13	TRBJ1-6	TGTGCCAGCAGCCAAGTACCCGAATCACCCCTCCACTTT	CASSQVPESPLHF
-	-	TRBV15	15	TRBJ2-5	TGTGCCACCAGCAGAGCGGCGGGGGCCCAAGAGACCCAGTACTTC	CATSRAAGAQETQYF